This TCR beta chain was captured by sequencing in a study of STAT5B mutations in CD4+ large granular lymphocyte leukemia. This clone was seen more than once but under ten times. Sequencing was performed with immunoSEQ multiplex PCR; in TCRdb, only in-frame clones are kept and a portion is missing. The table has around 28,000 clones, about three quarters seen once. Trimming removed 0 bases from V and 4 bases from J, with 3 bases in between. Germline V gene data show CDR1 as MNHNS and CDR2 as SASEGT. The CDR3 contains 12 residues. The TCR comes from a human donor in good health. The sequenced sample consisted of CD4+ T cells from blood buffy coats. This chain connects TRBV6-1 to TRBJ1-1; the D is unclear. The DNA for the CDR3 is TGTGCCAGCAGTGAAGCGGGCACTGAAGCTTTCTTT. Encoded protein: CASSEAGTEAFF.